This paragraph covers one T cell receptor beta chain sequence. This entry is derived from a study of blood T cell repertoires in COVID-19. Assay: immunoSEQ multiplex PCR; the TCRdb copy retains only in-frame clones and omits some. The sample consists of 200,000 to 250,000 clones, 82% of them appearing once. The sequence was collected from a woman aged 55-69 years who had recovered from COVID-19. Sequencing was done on a sample of PBMCs or T cells enriched from blood (not recorded which).

Written as DNA, the CDR3 is TGTGCCAGCAGCTTAAGGCAGGTGAGCAATGAGCAGTTCTTC. Amino acids: CASSLRQVSNEQFF. This chain links TRBV13 with TRBJ2-1; D uncertain. V was cut by 2 bases and J by 6 bases, with 11 bases left in between. The CDR3 has 14 residues. In germline, CDR1 is PRHDT, CDR2 FYEKMQ (reference sequence).